Each of the 24 T cell receptor beta chains below was sequenced from the same sample in a study of identical twins. A single record per CDR3 protein comes from TCRdb applying MiXCR to the 5' RACE reads. The table includes some 600,000 distinct CDR3 sequences, 7.1% detected once. The data also belong to a second study, concerning yellow fever vaccine responses in identical twins.

Specimen: PBMCs. The receptors stem from a woman aged 18-29 years in good health.

This clonotype was seen a few times. This chain's CDR3 is CASSPGTGLEQYF. CDR3 bases: TGTGCCAGCTCACCAGGGACAGGGCTGGAGCAGTACTTC. The rearrangement joins TRBV18 to TRBJ2-7; 9 nucleotides agree with TRBD1. The CDR3 contains 13 residues. Per the germline V gene, CDR1 is KGHSH and CDR2 is LQKENI. J was trimmed by 7 bases and V by 2 bases; bases with no gene match: 3.

This clonotype appeared many times. This chain joins TRBV10-3 and TRBJ2-1, with TRBD2 as a possible D gene (5 bases). V lost 3 bases, J lost 7 bases, and 10 bases lay in between. The V gene's germline CDR1 is ENHRY and CDR2 SYGVKD. CDR3 size: 13 residues. For the CDR3, the DNA is TGTGCCATCAGTGACCCTAGAGGGAATGAGCAGTTCTTC. Protein product: CAISDPRGNEQFF.

The chain employs TRBV24-1 and TRBJ2-5; D is possibly TRBD1 (6 bases). V was clipped by 1 base and J by 5 bases, with 16 bases between them. This CDR3 comprises 16 residues. CDR1 and CDR2 (germline): KGHDR, SFDVKD. The CDR3 DNA follows: TGTGCCACCAGTGATTTCCAGGGGTCAGGTGTCGAGACCCAGTACTTC. Translating it yields CATSDFQGSGVETQYF.

This clonotype was detected ten times or more. The rearrangement uses TRBV14 and TRBJ2-5, with TRBD1 matching over 7 bases. CDR3 length equals 17 residues. V gave up 2 bases and J gave up 3 bases; unmatched junction bases: 12. Germline-derived CDR1 and CDR2 are SGHDN and FVKESK. The CDR3 DNA reads as TGTGCCAGCAGCCAAAAAAGGGGGCGCCCCGAAAAAGAGACCCAGTACTTC. Translating gives CASSQKRGRPEKETQYF.

The CDR3 sequence is CASSLSLAVNDEQYF. Here the CDR3 DNA reads TGTGCCAGCAGCTTGAGTCTAGCGGTGAATGACGAGCAGTACTTC. V usage is TRBV5-5 and J usage is TRBJ2-7; 7 bases match TRBD2. This CDR3 is built from 15 residues. After removal of 1 base from V and 5 bases from J, the junction contained 9 bases not matched to a gene. Germline loops: CDR1 SGHKS, CDR2 YYEKEE (reference sequence).

This clonotype has a handful of counts. The V and J genes are TRBV29-1 and TRBJ2-1; 10 nucleotides agree with TRBD1. J was trimmed by 7 bases and V by 1 base; bases with no gene match: 1. The CDR3 sequence is 13 residues long. Looked up from germline, CDR1 is SQVTM and CDR2 is ANQGSEA. Written as DNA, the CDR3 is TGCAGCGTTGAAGGGACAGGGGGAAATGAGCAGTTCTTC. Its protein is CSVEGTGGNEQFF.

This clonotype was detected only a few times. V gene TRBV7-6 combines with J gene TRBJ1-1, with D tentatively TRBD1 (6 bases). The germline gives CDR1 SGHVS, CDR2 FNYEAQ. CDR3 size: 13 residues. With 5 bases removed from V and 4 bases from J, the gap between germline ends came to 11 bases. CDR3 bases: TGTGCCAGCAGCAACGTGGACAGCACTGAAGCTTTCTTT. Encoded protein: CASSNVDSTEAFF.

This clonotype was observed many times. CDR3: CSARAMVGELFF. The CDR3 DNA sequence: TGCAGTGCTAGAGCTATGGTCGGGGAGCTGTTTTTT. This sequence joins TRBV20-1 and TRBJ2-2; unclear D gene. In germline, CDR1 is DFQATT, CDR2 SNEGSKA (reference sequence). Trimming pared 1 base from V and 7 bases from J, leaving 7 bases between. CDR3 size: 12 residues.

This clonotype was detected ten times or more. V is TRBV4-1 and J is TRBJ1-2, with D possibly being TRBD1 (6 bases). Germline loops: CDR1 MGHRA, CDR2 YSYEKL. Trimming left V 2 bases short and J 5 bases short, with 15 bases between. The CDR3 spans 15 residues. The CDR3 loop reads CASSQRAGEVYGYTF. In nucleotides, the CDR3 is TGCGCCAGCAGCCAACGAGCAGGGGAGGTGTATGGCTACACCTTC.

This clonotype occurred many times. This chain joins TRBV21-1 and TRBJ1-2; the table's D gene call, TRBD1, was not cross checked with the DNA. TRBV21-1 is deemed a pseudogene. The CDR3 is made up of 14 amino acids. The CDR3 DNA follows: TGTGCCAGCAGCCTGTTGGACGGGGGATATGGCTACACCTTC. Protein sequence: CASSLLDGGYGYTF.

This clonotype has a count of ten or more. The rearrangement joins TRBV29-1 to TRBJ2-1; a possible D gene is TRBD2 (6 bases). The CDR3 length is 13 residues. V was pared by 5 bases and J by 3 bases, with 11 bases between. Germline CDR1 is SQVTM and CDR2 is ANQGSEA. For the CDR3, the DNA is TGCAGCGTTCGGGACTTGCTCTACAATGAGCAGTTCTTC. Translation: CSVRDLLYNEQFF.

This chain uses TRBV7-9 with TRBJ2-2, with 8 bases matching TRBD2. V was pared by 5 bases and J by 7 bases, with 9 bases of the junction left unmatched. This CDR3 is built from 15 residues. Germline V lookup: CDR1 SEHNR, CDR2 FQNEAQ (reference sequence). CDR3 DNA sequence: TGTGCCAGCAGCCAGAGCGGGAGCATGGGCGGGGAGCTGTTTTTT. This gives the protein CASSQSGSMGGELFF.

The V and J genes are TRBV7-9 and TRBJ1-2; 7 nucleotides agree with TRBD1. With 5 bases clipped from V and 5 bases from J, the junction kept 8 bases outside the gene matches. The germline CDR1 and CDR2 sequences are SEHNR and FQNEAQ (reference sequence). The CDR3 length is 14 residues. The CDR3 DNA reads as TGTGCCAGCAGCATCGAAGGGGGCGGGTATGGCTACACCTTC. It encodes CASSIEGGGYGYTF.

This chain uses TRBV2 with TRBJ2-3, with 9 bases aligning to TRBD1. CDR3 length: 15 amino acids. The germline gives CDR1 SNHLY, CDR2 FYNNEI. V gave up 7 bases and J gave up 2 bases; unmatched junction bases: 7. CDR3 residues: CASNPGQGITDTQYF. DNA of the CDR3: TGTGCCAGCAACCCGGGACAGGGTATCACAGATACGCAGTATTTT.

This chain connects TRBV20-1 to TRBJ2-2; D assignment may be TRBD1 or TRBD2 (5 bases each). Germline V lookup: CDR1 DFQATT, CDR2 SNEGSKA (reference sequence). The V and J ends lost 6 bases and 0 bases respectively, with 11 bases between them. This CDR3 has 14 amino acids. Written as DNA, the CDR3 is TGCAGTGCAAGGGACGGAACGAACACCGGGGAGCTGTTTTTT. Translation gives CSARDGTNTGELFF.

This clonotype turned up a few times. V is TRBV11-2 and J is TRBJ2-1; 10 bases fit TRBD1. CDR1 is SGHAT and CDR2 is FQNNGV in the germline V gene. The CDR3 spans 15 residues. V trimming: 4 bases; J trimming: 7 bases; junction bases outside the gene matches: 7. For the CDR3, the DNA is TGTGCCAGCAGCTGGGGCCGGGACAGGGGAAATGAGCAGTTCTTC. Amino acids: CASSWGRDRGNEQFF.

At least ten counts were recorded for this clonotype. CDR3 DNA sequence: TGTGCCAGCAGTCATACCGGGACTCCATTCACCGGGGAGCTGTTTTTT. It specifies CASSHTGTPFTGELFF. The chain couples TRBV12-3 or TRBV12-4 to TRBJ2-2; possible D gene TRBD2, 6 bases. The CDR3 consists of 16 residues. V lost 5 bases, J lost 4 bases, and 17 bases lay in between.

This clonotype turned up a few times. The gene calls are TRBV6-5 and TRBJ2-7; unclear D gene. The CDR3 runs to 13 residues. V was pared by 4 bases and J by 2 bases, with 9 bases between. CDR1 is MNHEY, CDR2 SVGAGI, per germline. CDR3 nucleotides: TGTGCCAGCAGTTTTCAGCCAGCCTACGAGCAGTACGTC. Encoded protein: CASSFQPAYEQYV.

The genes are TRBV10-3 and TRBJ2-7; D tentatively fits TRBD1 or TRBD2 (5 bases each). Germline-derived CDR1 and CDR2 are ENHRY and SYGVKD. The CDR3 has 12 amino acids. The CDR3 DNA is TGTGCCATCAGCTTCAATCCGGGACGGGGAATCGTC. This codes for CAISFNPGRGIV.

This clonotype has a single count. No conserved phenylalanine or tryptophan ends this CDR3, so it is likely a read error. This chain uses TRBV7-6 with TRBJ2-5; maybe TRBD2 (5 bases). From germline, CDR1 is SGHVS and CDR2 FNYEAQ. The CDR3 covers 15 residues. Trimming took 5 bases from V and 5 from J, leaving 18 bases between them. The DNA for the CDR3 is TGTGCCAGCAGCCCAGCGGTAGAACTCCGGGAGACCCAGTACTTA. It yields the protein CASSPAVELRETQYL.

The DNA of the CDR3 is TGTGCCAGCAGCTCTAGGGATTCACGGACTGAAGCTTTCTTT. Its protein is CASSSRDSRTEAFF. The rearrangement uses TRBV7-6 and TRBJ1-1; no reliable D call. This CDR3 has 14 amino acids. Germline lookup yields CDR1 SGHVS and CDR2 FNYEAQ. Trimming took 4 bases from V and 5 from J, leaving 14 bases between them.

This chain joins TRBV3-1 and TRBJ2-7; the D gene is possibly TRBD2 (5 bases). Germline loops: CDR1 LGHDT, CDR2 YNNKEL (reference sequence). The CDR3 runs to 14 residues. V lost 3 bases to trimming and J lost 1 base, with 10 bases between them. CDR3 amino acids: CASSQTPGSYEQYF. CDR3 coding DNA: TGTGCCAGCAGCCAGACCCCGGGATCCTACGAGCAGTACTTC.

This clonotype has a handful of counts. This CDR3 reads CASSTGNAGGNTIYF. CDR3 DNA: TGTGCCAGCAGTACAGGGAATGCGGGTGGAAACACCATATATTTT. The V and J genes are TRBV6-1 and TRBJ1-3; D might be TRBD1 (6 bases). Germline V gene data show CDR1 as MNHNS and CDR2 as SASEGT. Trimming left V 5 bases short and J 3 bases short, with 14 bases between. The CDR3 spans 15 residues.

This clonotype was found many times. The rearrangement uses TRBV12-3 or TRBV12-4 and TRBJ1-6; no clear D gene. Trimming took off 5 bases at V and 6 bases at J, with 8 bases between the two ends. This CDR3 comprises 13 residues. In nucleotides, the CDR3 is TGTGCCAGCAGTCTACAATTTAATTCACCCCTCCACTTT. Translating it yields CASSLQFNSPLHF.